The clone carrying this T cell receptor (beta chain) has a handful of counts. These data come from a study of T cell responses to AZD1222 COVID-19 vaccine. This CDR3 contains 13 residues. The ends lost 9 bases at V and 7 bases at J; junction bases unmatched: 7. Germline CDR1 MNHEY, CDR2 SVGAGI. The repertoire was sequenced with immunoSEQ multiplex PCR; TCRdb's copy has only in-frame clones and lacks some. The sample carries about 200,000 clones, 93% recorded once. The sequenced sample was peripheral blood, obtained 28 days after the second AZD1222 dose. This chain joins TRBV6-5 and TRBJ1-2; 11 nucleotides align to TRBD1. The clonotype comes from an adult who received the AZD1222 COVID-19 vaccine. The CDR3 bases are TGTGCCAGTTCGGACAGGGGGCGGGTTGGCTACACCTTC. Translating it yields CASSDRGRVGYTF.